These T cell receptor beta chains were read from a single sample in a study of shared clonotypes between healthy human individuals. Using immunoSEQ multiplex PCR, the repertoire was profiled, and TCRdb retains in-frame clones only, with some absent. Among over 950,000 clones listed, about 72% were seen once. The sequenced material came from memory CD4+ T cells from PBMCs. The receptors come from a man between 18 and 29 years old in good health. Some clones in this sample may be carry-over from other donors' samples. The CDR3 runs from the conserved cysteine through the conserved F or W. The size entry is marked missing in some rows and otherwise reads once, few, many or a size class.

CASSHPQEGSEAFF,TRBV4-2,TRBJ1-1,NA
CASSPPGQGFYSRGYTF,TRBV28,TRBJ1-2,NA
CASSFRSRRTEKLFF,TRBV27,TRBJ1-4,NA
CASSWVGSGNTIYF,TRBV7-9,TRBJ1-3,NA
CASSPLTVNTGELFF,TRBV7-3,TRBJ2-2,NA
CASSVGGGGGYGYTF,TRBV9,TRBJ1-2,NA
CASSLSVAGYGDNEQFF,TRBV27,TRBJ2-1,NA
CASSPATGGSGYTF,TRBV6-5,TRBJ1-2,NA
CASSLSGGDSYGYTF,TRBV7-4,TRBJ1-2,NA
CASSPGTSGSFEQYF,TRBV7-2,NA,NA
CASSLAGSRSSYEQYF,TRBV5-4,TRBJ2-7,NA
CASSLVAAATNEKLFF,TRBV5-1,TRBJ1-4,NA
CASSSRDYYYNEQFF,TRBV5-6,TRBJ2-1,NA
CASSIGQGSYYGYTF,TRBV5-6,TRBJ1-2,few
CAWGGANQPQHF,TRBV30,TRBJ1-5,NA
CASSLLVGSYGYTF,TRBV7-9,TRBJ1-2,few
CATSRDPGAYEQYF,TRBV15,TRBJ2-7,NA
CASTQQGYLYEQYF,TRBV6-1,TRBJ2-7,NA
CASQFSTETIYGYTF,TRBV5-1,TRBJ1-2,NA
CASKLSTAQETQYF,TRBV6-5,TRBJ2-5,NA
CASSQSGPLSGNTIYF,TRBV18,TRBJ1-3,NA
CASSSRNDETQYF,TRBV7-3,TRBJ2-5,NA
CASSSTSGRQFYEQYF,TRBV28,TRBJ2-7,NA
CASSQGRRTEAFF,TRBV28,TRBJ1-1,few
CASGQRDKSSYEQYF,TRBV2,TRBJ2-7,NA
CASSPEGYSHYEQYF,TRBV18,TRBJ2-7,NA
CASSPSGRRNTEAFF,TRBV11-2,TRBJ1-1,NA
CASSYPGSQNIQYF,TRBV28,TRBJ2-4,NA
CASSLGAGTHNEQFF,TRBV5-1,TRBJ2-1,NA
CASSPLTGSSYEQYF,TRBV9,TRBJ2-7,NA
CASSPWTGSGNQPQHF,TRBV5-8,TRBJ1-5,few
CASSSTVSQFF,TRBV7-9,TRBJ2-1,NA
CATTTDRGKQPQHF,TRBV15,TRBJ1-5,NA
CSARRGLYTF,TRBV20-1,TRBJ1-2,NA
CASSKAGARYETQYF,TRBV28,TRBJ2-5,NA
CSVEDAGTGEEGTQYF,TRBV29-1,TRBJ2-3,once
CASSLLGKGTSQYF,TRBV7-3,TRBJ2-3,NA
CASSFGLESDTQYF,TRBV14,TRBJ2-3,NA
CASSLSGRALETQYF,TRBV18,TRBJ2-5,NA
CASSGTYRGWREKLFF,TRBV28,TRBJ1-4,NA
CASSPGDSSYEQYF,TRBV5-1,TRBJ2-7,NA
CASSPANTEAFF,TRBV18,TRBJ1-1,few
CASSGWAEASDTQYF,TRBV2,TRBJ2-3,NA
CSVVRGDYGYTF,TRBV29-1,TRBJ1-2,NA
CSVDQGVEAFF,TRBV29-1,TRBJ1-1,NA
CASSPQGGKTQYF,TRBV7-9,TRBJ2-5,few
CASSFRGRDTDTQYF,TRBV25-1,TRBJ2-3,NA
CASSLSWTSGSNEQFF,TRBV27,TRBJ2-1,NA
CATTDRLYQPQHF,TRBV19,TRBJ1-5,once
CASSPGQGQTEAFF,TRBV18,TRBJ1-1,NA
CATSRVLARTGGQPQHF,TRBV15,TRBJ1-5,NA